This T cell receptor beta chain was identified in a study of shared clonotypes between healthy human individuals. Germline V lookup: CDR1 MDHEN, CDR2 SYDVKM. This CDR3 has 12 residues. V was clipped by 7 bases and J by 4 bases, with 7 bases between them. The data were produced by immunoSEQ multiplex PCR, yet TCRdb's version contains in-frame clones alone and is incomplete. The sample lists some 470,000 clones; over 60% were seen once. This clone was seen only a few times. This TCR derives from a woman between 40 and 50 years old in good health. Some clones in this sample may be carry-over from other donors' samples. Sequences were obtained from PBMCs. The genes are TRBV28 and TRBJ1-4; maybe TRBD1 (6 bases). The CDR3 bases are TGTGCCAGCATGGGACATAATGAAAAACTGTTTTTT. This encodes CASMGHNEKLFF. Using reference TRBV28 and TRBJ1-4 for the parts outside the CDR3, the full variable domain is DVKVTQSSRYLVKRTGEKVFLECVQDMDHENMFWYRQDPGLGLRLIYFSYDVKMKEKGDIPEGYSVSREKKERFSLILESASTNQTSMYLCASMGHNEKLFFGSGTQLSVL.